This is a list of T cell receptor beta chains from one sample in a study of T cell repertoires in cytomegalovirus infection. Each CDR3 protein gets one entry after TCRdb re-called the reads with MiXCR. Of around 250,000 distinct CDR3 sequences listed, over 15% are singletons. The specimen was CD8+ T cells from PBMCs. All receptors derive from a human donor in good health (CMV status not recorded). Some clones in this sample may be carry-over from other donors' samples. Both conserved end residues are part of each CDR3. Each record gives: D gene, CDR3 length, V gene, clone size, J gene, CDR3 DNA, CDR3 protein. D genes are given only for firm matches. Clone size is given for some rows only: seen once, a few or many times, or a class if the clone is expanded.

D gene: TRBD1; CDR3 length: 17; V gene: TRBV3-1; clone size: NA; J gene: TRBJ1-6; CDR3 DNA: TGTGCCAGCAGCCCTCGTACGAGGGACAGGACAAATTCACCCCTCCACTTT; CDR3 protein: CASSPRTRDRTNSPLHF
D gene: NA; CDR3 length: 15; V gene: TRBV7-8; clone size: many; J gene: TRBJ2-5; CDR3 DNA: TGTGCCAGCAGCTTAGTATTTCGTCGTGCGGAGACCCAGTACTTC; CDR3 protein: CASSLVFRRAETQYF
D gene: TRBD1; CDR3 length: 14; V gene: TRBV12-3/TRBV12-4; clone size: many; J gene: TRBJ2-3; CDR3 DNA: TGTGCCAGCAGCCGCGGCAGGGGGCTAGATACGCAGTATTTT; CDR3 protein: CASSRGRGLDTQYF
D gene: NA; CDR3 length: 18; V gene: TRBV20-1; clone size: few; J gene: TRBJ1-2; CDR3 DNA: TGCAGTGCTAGAGATAGGTTCTCGGAAAGGGTAGCTAACTATGGCTACACCTTC; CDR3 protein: CSARDRFSERVANYGYTF
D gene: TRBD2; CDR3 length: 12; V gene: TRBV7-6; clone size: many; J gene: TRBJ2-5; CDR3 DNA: TGTGCCAGCAGCCGAGCGGGGTTGACCCAGTACTTC; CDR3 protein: CASSRAGLTQYF
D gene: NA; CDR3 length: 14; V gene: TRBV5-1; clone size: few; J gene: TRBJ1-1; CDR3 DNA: TGCGCCAGCAGCTTGACCGTCGAGAACACTGAAGCTTTCTTT; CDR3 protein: CASSLTVENTEAFF
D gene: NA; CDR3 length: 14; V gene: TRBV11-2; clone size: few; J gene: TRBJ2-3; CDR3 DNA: TGTGCCAGCAGCTCCCTGGTCACTGGAGATACGCAGTATTTT; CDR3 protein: CASSSLVTGDTQYF
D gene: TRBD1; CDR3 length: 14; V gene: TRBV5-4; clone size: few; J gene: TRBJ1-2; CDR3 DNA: TGTGCCAGCAGCCTGGATGAGGGGGCAAAGGGCTACACCTTC; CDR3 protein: CASSLDEGAKGYTF
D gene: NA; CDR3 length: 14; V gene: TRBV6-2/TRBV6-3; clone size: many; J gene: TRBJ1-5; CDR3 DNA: TGTGCCAGCGGGGGCGGATATAGCAATCAGCCCCAGCATTTT; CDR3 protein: CASGGGYSNQPQHF
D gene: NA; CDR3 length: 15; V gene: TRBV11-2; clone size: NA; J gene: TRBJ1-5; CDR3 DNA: TGTGCCAGCAGCTTACCCCCAGGACAGAATCAGCCCCAGCATTTT; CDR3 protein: CASSLPPGQNQPQHF
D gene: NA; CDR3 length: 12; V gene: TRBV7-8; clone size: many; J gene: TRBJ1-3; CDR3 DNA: TGTGCCAGCAGCTTAGCACCTGACACCATATATTTT; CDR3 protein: CASSLAPDTIYF
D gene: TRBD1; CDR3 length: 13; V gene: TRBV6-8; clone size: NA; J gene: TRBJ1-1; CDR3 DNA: TGTGCCAGCAGCTCGACAGGGGGCCGTGAAGCTTTCTTT; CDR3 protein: CASSSTGGREAFF
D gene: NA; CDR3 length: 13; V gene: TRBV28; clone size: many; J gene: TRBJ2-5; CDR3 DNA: TGTGCCAGCAGCAGTAGGGGCCAAGAGACCCAGTACTTC; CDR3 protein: CASSSRGQETQYF
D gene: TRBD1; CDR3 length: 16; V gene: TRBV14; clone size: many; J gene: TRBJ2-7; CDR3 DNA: TGTGCCAGCAGCCAACCAGGACAGGGGAGTTTCTACGAGCAGTACTTC; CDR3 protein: CASSQPGQGSFYEQYF
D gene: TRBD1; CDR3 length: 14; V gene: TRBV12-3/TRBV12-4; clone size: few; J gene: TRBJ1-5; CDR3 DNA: TGTGCCAGCAGTGAACACGGACAGGGGGATGCCCAGCATTTT; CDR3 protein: CASSEHGQGDAQHF
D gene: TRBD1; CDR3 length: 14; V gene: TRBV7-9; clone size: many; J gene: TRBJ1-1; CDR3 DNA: TGTGCCAGCAGCTTGGAAGAGGACAGGGGTGAAGCTTTCTTT; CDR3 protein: CASSLEEDRGEAFF
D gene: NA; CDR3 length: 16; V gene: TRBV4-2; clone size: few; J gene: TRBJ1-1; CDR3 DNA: TGTGCCAGCAGCCAAGACGGTGGGAGGGGGGGCACTGAAGCTTTCTTT; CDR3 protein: CASSQDGGRGGTEAFF
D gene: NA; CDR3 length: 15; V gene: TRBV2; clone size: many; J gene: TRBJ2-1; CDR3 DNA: TGTGCCAGCAGAAATGGGGAATTGATGTACAATGAGCAGTTCTTC; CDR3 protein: CASRNGELMYNEQFF
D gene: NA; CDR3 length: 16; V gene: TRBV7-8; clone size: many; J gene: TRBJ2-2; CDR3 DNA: TGTGCCAGCAGCTTAGTTCGGGGTTTCGTGACCGGGGAGCTGTTTTTT; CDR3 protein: CASSLVRGFVTGELFF
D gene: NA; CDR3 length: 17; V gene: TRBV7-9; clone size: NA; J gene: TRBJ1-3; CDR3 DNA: TGTGCCAGCAGCCCCGCAATGGGGGTTCTCGATGGAAACACCATATATTTT; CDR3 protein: CASSPAMGVLDGNTIYF
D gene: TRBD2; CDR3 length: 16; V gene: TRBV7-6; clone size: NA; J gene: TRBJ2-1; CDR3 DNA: TGTGCCAGCAGCCCACGAAGCGGGGGTTTCTACAATGAGCAGTTCTTC; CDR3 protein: CASSPRSGGFYNEQFF
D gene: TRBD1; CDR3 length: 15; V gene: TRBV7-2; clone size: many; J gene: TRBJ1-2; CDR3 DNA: TGTGCCAGCAGCCCGACAGGGGCTCTTAACTATGGCTACACCTTC; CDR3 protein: CASSPTGALNYGYTF
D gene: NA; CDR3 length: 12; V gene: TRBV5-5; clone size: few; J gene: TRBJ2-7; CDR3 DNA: TGTGCCAGCACCCACGATGGCTACGAGCAGTACTTC; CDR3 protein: CASTHDGYEQYF
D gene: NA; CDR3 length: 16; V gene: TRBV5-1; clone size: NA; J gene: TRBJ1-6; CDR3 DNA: TGCGCCAGCAGCCTCAAAGGACAGAACTATAATTCACCCCTCCACTTT; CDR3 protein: CASSLKGQNYNSPLHF
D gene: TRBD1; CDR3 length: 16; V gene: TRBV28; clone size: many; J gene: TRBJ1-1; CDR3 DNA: TGTGCCAGCAGTTTATTTGGGACAGGGACGAACACTGAAGCTTTCTTT; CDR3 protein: CASSLFGTGTNTEAFF
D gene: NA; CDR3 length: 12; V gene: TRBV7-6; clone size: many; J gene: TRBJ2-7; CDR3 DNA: TGTGCCAGCAGCCGGGGGACCTGGGAGCAGTACTTC; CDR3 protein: CASSRGTWEQYF
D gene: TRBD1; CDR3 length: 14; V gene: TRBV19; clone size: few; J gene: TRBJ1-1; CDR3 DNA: TGTGCCAGGACAGGGGGCGAATCCTGCACTGAAGCTTTCTTT; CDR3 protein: CARTGGESCTEAFF
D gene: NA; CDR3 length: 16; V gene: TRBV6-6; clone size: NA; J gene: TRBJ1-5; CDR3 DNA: TGTGCCAGCAGTGTCACCGCCGCGTACAGCAATCAGCCCCAGCATTTT; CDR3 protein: CASSVTAAYSNQPQHF
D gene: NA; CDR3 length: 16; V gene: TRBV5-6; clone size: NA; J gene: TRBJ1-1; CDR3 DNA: TGTGCCAGCAGCTTGGTAGCGGCAGGGTGGGGCACTGAAGCTTTCTTT; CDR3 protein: CASSLVAAGWGTEAFF
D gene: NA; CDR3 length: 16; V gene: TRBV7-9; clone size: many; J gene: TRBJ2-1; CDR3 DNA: TGTGCCAGCAGCTTAGTCGTCAGGGTATCGTGGAATGAGCAGTTCTTC; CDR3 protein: CASSLVVRVSWNEQFF